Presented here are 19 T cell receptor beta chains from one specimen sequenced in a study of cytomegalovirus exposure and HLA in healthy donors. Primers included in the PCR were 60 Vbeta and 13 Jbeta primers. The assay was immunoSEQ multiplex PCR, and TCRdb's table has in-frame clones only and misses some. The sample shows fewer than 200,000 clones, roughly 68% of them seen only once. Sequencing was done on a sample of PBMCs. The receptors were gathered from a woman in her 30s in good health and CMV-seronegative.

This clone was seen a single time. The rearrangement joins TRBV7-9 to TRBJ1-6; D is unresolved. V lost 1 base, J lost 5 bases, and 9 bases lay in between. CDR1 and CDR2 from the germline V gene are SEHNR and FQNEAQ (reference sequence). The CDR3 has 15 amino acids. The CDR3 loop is CASSLDPGNNSPLHF. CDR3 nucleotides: TGTGCCAGCAGCTTAGACCCGGGAAATAATTCACCCCTCCACTTT.

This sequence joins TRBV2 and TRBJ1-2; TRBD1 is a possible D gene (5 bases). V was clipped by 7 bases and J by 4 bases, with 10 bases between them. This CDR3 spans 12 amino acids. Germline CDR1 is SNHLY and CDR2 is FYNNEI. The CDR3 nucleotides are TGTGCCAGCACGGGCAGGGTCTATGGCTACACCTTC. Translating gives CASTGRVYGYTF.

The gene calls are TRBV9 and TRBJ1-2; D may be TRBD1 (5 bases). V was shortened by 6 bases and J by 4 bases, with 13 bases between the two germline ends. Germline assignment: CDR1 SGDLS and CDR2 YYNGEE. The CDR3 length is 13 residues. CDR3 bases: TGTGCCAGCAACCGGGAGGGACGCTATGGCTACACCTTC. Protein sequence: CASNREGRYGYTF.

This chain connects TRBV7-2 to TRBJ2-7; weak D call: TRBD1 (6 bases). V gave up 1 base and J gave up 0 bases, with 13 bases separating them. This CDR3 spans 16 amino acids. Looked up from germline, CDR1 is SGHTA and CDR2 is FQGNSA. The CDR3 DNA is TGTGCCAGCAGCTTAGGAGGGGGTTATTCCTCCTACGAGCAGTACTTC. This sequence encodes CASSLGGGYSSYEQYF.

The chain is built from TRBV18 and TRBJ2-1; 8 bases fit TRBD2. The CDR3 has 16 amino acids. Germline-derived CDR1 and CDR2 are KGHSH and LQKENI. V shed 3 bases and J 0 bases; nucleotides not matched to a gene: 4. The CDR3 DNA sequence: TGTGCCAGCTCACCTAACGGGGGGGTCTCCTACAATGAGCAGTTCTTC. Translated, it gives CASSPNGGVSYNEQFF. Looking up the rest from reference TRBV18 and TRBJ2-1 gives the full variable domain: NAGVMQNPRHLVRRRGQEARLRCSPMKGHSHVYWYRQLPEEGLKFMVYLQKENIIDESGMPKERFSAEFPKEGPSILRIQQVVRGDSAAYFCASSPNGGVSYNEQFFGPGTRLTVL.

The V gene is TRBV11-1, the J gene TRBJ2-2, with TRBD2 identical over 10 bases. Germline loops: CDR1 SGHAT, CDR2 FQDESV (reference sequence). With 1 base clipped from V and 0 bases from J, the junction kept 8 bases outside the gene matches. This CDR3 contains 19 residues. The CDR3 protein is CASSLGGLAVHANTGELFF. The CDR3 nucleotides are TGTGCCAGCAGCTTAGGAGGACTAGCGGTTCACGCGAACACCGGGGAGCTGTTTTTT. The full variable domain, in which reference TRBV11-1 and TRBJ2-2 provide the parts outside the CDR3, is EAEVAQSPRYKITEKSQAVAFWCDPISGHATLYWYRQILGQGPELLVQFQDESVVDDSQLPKDRFSAERLKGVDSTLKIQPAELGDSAMYLCASSLGGLAVHANTGELFFGEGSRLTVL.

The CDR3 here is CASSISPLQGPNQPQHF. The CDR3 DNA is TGTGCCAGTAGTATATCCCCCCTACAGGGGCCAAATCAGCCCCAGCATTTT. This chain joins TRBV19 and TRBJ1-5; TRBD1 agrees at 7 bases. Germline V CDR1 and CDR2: LNHDA, SQIVND (reference sequence). The CDR3 is made up of 17 amino acids. V shed 2 bases and J 4 bases; nucleotides not matched to a gene: 11. The full variable domain, its missing parts supplied by reference TRBV19 and TRBJ1-5, is DGGITQSPKYLFRKEGQNVTLSCEQNLNHDAMYWYRQDPGQGLRLIYYSQIVNDFQKGDIAEGYSVSREKKESFPLTVTSAQKNPTAFYLCASSISPLQGPNQPQHFGDGTRLSIL.

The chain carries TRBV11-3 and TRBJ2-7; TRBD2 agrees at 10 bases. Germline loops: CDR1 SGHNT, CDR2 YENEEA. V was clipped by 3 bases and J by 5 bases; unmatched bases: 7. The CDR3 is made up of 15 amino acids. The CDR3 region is CASSFRSGRAHEQYF. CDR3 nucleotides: TGTGCCAGCAGCTTCAGAAGCGGGAGGGCCCACGAGCAGTACTTC.

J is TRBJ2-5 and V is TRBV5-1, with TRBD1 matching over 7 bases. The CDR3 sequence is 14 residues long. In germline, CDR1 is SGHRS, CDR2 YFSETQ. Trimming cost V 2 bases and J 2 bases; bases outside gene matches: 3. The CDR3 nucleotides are TGCGCCAGCAGCTTCGCCAGGGGGCAAGAGACCCAGTACTTC. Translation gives CASSFARGQETQYF.

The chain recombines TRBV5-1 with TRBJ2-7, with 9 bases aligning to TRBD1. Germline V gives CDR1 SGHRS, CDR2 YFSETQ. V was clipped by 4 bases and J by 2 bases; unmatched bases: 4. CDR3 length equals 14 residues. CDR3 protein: CASSNRTGAYEQYF. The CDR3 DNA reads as TGCGCCAGCAGCAACAGGACAGGGGCCTACGAGCAGTACTTC.

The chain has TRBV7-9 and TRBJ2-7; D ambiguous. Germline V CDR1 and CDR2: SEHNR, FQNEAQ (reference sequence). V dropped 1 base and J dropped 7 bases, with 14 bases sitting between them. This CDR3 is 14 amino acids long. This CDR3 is CASSLGADEREQYF. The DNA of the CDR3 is TGTGCCAGCAGCTTAGGTGCAGATGAGCGAGAGCAGTACTTC.

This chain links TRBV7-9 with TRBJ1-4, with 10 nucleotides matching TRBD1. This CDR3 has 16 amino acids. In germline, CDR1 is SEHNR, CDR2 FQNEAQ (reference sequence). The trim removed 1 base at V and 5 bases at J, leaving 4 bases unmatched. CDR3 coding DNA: TGTGCCAGCAGCTTAGATCCGGGACAGGGGAATGAAAAACTGTTTTTT. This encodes CASSLDPGQGNEKLFF.

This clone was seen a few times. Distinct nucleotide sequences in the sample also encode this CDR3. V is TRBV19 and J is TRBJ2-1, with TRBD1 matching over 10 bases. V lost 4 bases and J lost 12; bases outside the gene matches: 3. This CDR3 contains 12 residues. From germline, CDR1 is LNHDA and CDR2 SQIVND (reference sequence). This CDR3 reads CASSRQGARQFF. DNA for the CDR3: TGTGCCAGTAGTAGACAGGGGGCTCGGCAGTTCTTC.

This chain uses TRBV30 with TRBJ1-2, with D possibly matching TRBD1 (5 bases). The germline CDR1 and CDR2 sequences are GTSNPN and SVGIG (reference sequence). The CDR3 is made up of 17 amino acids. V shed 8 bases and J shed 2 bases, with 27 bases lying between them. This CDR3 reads CAGKGMDPPSGNYGYTF. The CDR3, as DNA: TGTGCCGGAAAAGGCATGGATCCCCCATCAGGGAACTATGGCTACACCTTC.

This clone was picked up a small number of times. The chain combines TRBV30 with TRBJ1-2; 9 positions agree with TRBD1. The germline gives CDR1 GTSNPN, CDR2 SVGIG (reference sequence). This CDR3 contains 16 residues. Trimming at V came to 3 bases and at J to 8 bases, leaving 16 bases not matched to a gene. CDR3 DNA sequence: TGTGCCTGGAGGCCCGAAGGGACAGGGAAGGGTTTCGGCTACACCTTC. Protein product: CAWRPEGTGKGFGYTF. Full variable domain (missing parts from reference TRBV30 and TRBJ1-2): SQTIHQWPATLVQPVGSPLSLECTVEGTSNPNLYWYRQAAGRGLQLLFYSVGIGQISSEVPQNLSASRPQDRQFILSSKKLLLSDSGFYLCAWRPEGTGKGFGYTFGSGTRLTVV.

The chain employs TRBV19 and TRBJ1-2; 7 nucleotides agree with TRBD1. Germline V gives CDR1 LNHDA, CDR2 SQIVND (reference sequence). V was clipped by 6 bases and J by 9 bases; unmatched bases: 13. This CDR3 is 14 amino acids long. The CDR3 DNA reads TGTGCCAGTAGCCTCACTGCCAGGGGGGAAAGCTACACCTTC. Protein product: CASSLTARGESYTF. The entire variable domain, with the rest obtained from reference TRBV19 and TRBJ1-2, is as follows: DGGITQSPKYLFRKEGQNVTLSCEQNLNHDAMYWYRQDPGQGLRLIYYSQIVNDFQKGDIAEGYSVSREKKESFPLTVTSAQKNPTAFYLCASSLTARGESYTFGSGTRLTVV.

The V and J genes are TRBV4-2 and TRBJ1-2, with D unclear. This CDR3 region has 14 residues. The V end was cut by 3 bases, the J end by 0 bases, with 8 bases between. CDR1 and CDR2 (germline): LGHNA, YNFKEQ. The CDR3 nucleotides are TGTGCCAGCAGCCAGAGAGAGACTAACTATGGCTACACCTTC. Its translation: CASSQRETNYGYTF.

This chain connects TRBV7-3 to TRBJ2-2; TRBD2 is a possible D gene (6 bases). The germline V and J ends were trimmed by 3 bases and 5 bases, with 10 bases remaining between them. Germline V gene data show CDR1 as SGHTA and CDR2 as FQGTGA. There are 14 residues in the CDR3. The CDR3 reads CASSFSGRTGELFF. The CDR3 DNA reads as TGTGCCAGCAGCTTTAGCGGAAGGACCGGGGAGCTGTTTTTT.

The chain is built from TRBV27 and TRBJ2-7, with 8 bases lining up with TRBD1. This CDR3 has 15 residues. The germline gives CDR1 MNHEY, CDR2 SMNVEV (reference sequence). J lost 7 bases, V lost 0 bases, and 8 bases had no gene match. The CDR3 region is CASSLSPGGSWEQYF. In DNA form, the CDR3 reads TGTGCCAGCAGTTTATCGCCAGGGGGCTCGTGGGAGCAGTACTTC.